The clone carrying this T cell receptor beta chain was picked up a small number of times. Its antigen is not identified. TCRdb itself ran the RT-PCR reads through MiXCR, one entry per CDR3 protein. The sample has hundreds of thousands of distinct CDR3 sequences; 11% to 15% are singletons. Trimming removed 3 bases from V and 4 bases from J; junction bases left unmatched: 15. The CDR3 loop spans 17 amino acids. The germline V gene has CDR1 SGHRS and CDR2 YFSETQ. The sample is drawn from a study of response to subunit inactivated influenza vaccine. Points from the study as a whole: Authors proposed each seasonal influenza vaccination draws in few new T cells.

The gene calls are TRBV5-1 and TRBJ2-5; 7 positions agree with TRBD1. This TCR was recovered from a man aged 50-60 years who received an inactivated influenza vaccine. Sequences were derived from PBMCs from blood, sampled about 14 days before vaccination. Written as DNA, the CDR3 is TGCGCCAGCAGCTGGAGGCCGGGACAGAGCTTAATAGAGACCCAGTACTTC. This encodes CASSWRPGQSLIETQYF.